Listed below are T cell receptor beta chains from one sample, sequenced in a study of blood T cell repertoires in COVID-19. Produced via immunoSEQ multiplex PCR; TCRdb's table is partial and in-frame only. The sample holds more than 100,000 clones, 70% to 90% seen once. Sequencing was performed on peripheral blood. Every receptor here comes from a man between 45 and 60 years old in a cohort sampled during active COVID-19. CDR3s include the opening cysteine and the closing phenylalanine or tryptophan.

>TRBV2|TRBJ1-2
CASSEGQLRMGYTF
>TRBV6-2/TRBV6-3|TRBJ1-6
CASSYEYNSPLHF
>TRBV5-4|TRBJ1-6
CASSLGDRDSPLHF
>TRBV5-1|TRBJ2-3
CASSFNRGTVDTQYF
>TRBV2|TRBJ2-2
CASNRPQANTGELFF
>TRBV5-1|TRBJ1-3
CASGQDSSSGNTIYF
>TRBV9|TRBJ2-2
CASSVATGGRGELFF
>TRBV5-6|TRBJ2-7
CASSKPFSADRGVYEQYF
>TRBV2|TRBJ1-2
CASSDSGTAYTF
>TRBV5-1|TRBJ2-2
CASKSATGTGELFF
>TRBV28|TRBJ1-2
CASSPGHREYGYTF
>TRBV10-2|TRBJ1-1
CASLEGNTEAFF
>TRBV3-1/TRBV3-2|TRBJ1-1
CASSQGQGVVFF
>TRBV4-2|TRBJ1-6
CASSQEVGQSNSPLHF
>TRBV5-4|TRBJ1-2
CASSVRQVGYGYTF
>TRBV12-3/TRBV12-4|TRBJ1-2
CASLSDNYGYTF
>TRBV9|TRBJ1-2
CASSTPTGGYTF
>TRBV25-1|TRBJ2-6
CASSGRSGANVLTF
>TRBV5-1|TRBJ2-2
CASREPTGELFF
>TRBV27|TRBJ2-7
CASSFRDRAHEQYF
>TRBV9|TRBJ1-1
CASSVIGGAEEAFF
>TRBV18|TRBJ2-2
CASSETTGTGELFF
>TRBV6-5|TRBJ1-2
CASSPTGDGYTF